This T cell receptor (beta chain) was documented in a study of shared clonotypes between healthy human individuals. CDR3 size: 13 residues. Trimming took 10 bases from V and 5 from J; bases not matched to a gene: 9. The germline CDR1 and CDR2 sequences are MNHNS and SASEGT. CD8 cells classed as naive were CD45RO-negative and positively selected for CCR7, excluding terminally differentiated effector memory CD45RA+ cells. The input for sorted-subset replicate PCRs was approximately 210 ng DNA, tens of thousands of T cell genomes. The table came from immunoSEQ multiplex PCR; TCRdb's copy has only in-frame clones and leaves some out. The sample has around 1,900,000 clones; approximately 92% are singletons.

J is TRBJ2-5 and V is TRBV6-1; 8 positions agree with TRBD2. The sample comprised naive CD8+ T cells from PBMCs. This TCR was sampled from a man in his late teens or twenties in good health. Some clones in this sample may be carry-over from other donors' samples. The CDR3 here is CATARGVRETQYF. CDR3 in DNA: TGTGCCACCGCGCGGGGGGTTCGGGAGACCCAGTACTTC.